The following is a T cell receptor beta chain sequence with its context. Its antigen is as yet unknown. Clones were sequenced by immunoSEQ multiplex PCR, and TCRdb holds only the in-frame ones, with some missing. This table holds over 15,000 clones, over 75% found once. This specimen belongs to a study of CD4+ T cells in melanoma. Study-level findings and limits: CD8+ T cell, macrophage and B cell function reportedly correlated with neoantigen-specific CD4+ T cells. Neoantigen-specific CD4+ T cells in melanoma reportedly had diverse differentiation states.

From germline, CDR1 is LNHDA and CDR2 SQIVND (reference sequence). CDR3 length: 15 amino acids. V lost 3 bases, J lost 3 bases, and 7 bases stayed unmatched. V usage is TRBV19 and J usage is TRBJ2-7; 8 positions match TRBD2. This clonotype was obtained from a human donor with melanoma. The sequencing input was cells from a culture (not recorded whether cultured in vitro). In DNA, the CDR3 is TGTGCCAGTAGTATTCGGGGGGGGAGCGGCTACGAGCAGTACTTC. Its translation: CASSIRGGSGYEQYF.